This entry features one T cell receptor (beta chain) sequence. Assay: immunoSEQ multiplex PCR; the TCRdb copy retains only in-frame clones and omits some. The data hold 60,000 to 90,000 clones, with 90% to 95% observed a single time. These data come from a study of technical replicates of blood from several donors. This CDR3 spans 19 amino acids. Trimming pared 0 bases from V and 2 bases from J, leaving 19 bases between. Per the germline V gene, CDR1 is MGHRA and CDR2 is YSYEKL. Material: T cells isolated from PBMCs. The chain employs TRBV4-1 and TRBJ2-2; possible D gene TRBD1, 6 bases. The clonotype originates from a human donor in good health. The CDR3 nucleotides read TGCGCCAGCAGCCAAGAGGGATGGTATCGGGACACCAACACCGGGGAGCTGTTTTTT. Protein sequence: CASSQEGWYRDTNTGELFF.